The 21 T cell receptor beta chains listed next were all sequenced from one sample in a study of cytomegalovirus exposure and HLA in healthy donors. PCR primers comprised 60 Vbeta and 13 Jbeta primers. The method was immunoSEQ multiplex PCR; TCRdb's version includes in-frame clones alone and lacks a portion of them. Counted here are roughly 120,000 clones, 70% to 80% occurring once; the ten biggest clones make up 4% to 5.5%. Sequenced: PBMCs. These receptors all stem from a man aged 30-40 years in good health and CMV-seropositive.

This clone was detected only once. V is TRBV28 and J is TRBJ2-7; the match to TRBD2 covers 9 bases. The J segment lost 3 bases and the V segment lost 8 bases, leaving 5 bases of the junction unmatched. Germline V lookup: CDR1 MDHEN, CDR2 SYDVKM. This CDR3 is built from 13 residues. CDR3 protein: CASHLAGSYEQYF. The CDR3 DNA is TGTGCCAGCCACCTAGCGGGGAGCTACGAGCAGTACTTC.

The chain links TRBV11-2 to TRBJ2-1, with TRBD2 matching over 9 bases. V gave up 0 bases and J gave up 4 bases; unmatched junction bases: 7. The CDR3 is made up of 17 amino acids. Germline lookup yields CDR1 SGHAT and CDR2 FQNNGV. CDR3 coding DNA: TGTGCCAGCAGCTTAGAGGGGATGGCGGGGGGGTACAATGAGCAGTTCTTC. Amino acids: CASSLEGMAGGYNEQFF.

This clone was detected only a few times. The rearrangement links TRBV6-5 to TRBJ1-6; D might be TRBD1 (5 bases). This CDR3 is 15 amino acids long. In germline, CDR1 is MNHEY, CDR2 SVGAGI. Trimming stripped 6 bases from V and 5 bases from J, with 14 bases between. DNA of the CDR3: TGTGCCAGCAGAGTTGGGGGGGTTAATAATTCACCCCTCCACTTT. Amino acids: CASRVGGVNNSPLHF.

This clone was found once. V usage is TRBV11-3 and J usage is TRBJ2-1; 8 bases map to TRBD2. CDR3 length: 15 amino acids. CDR1 and CDR2 (germline): SGHNT, YENEEA. The V and J ends lost 2 bases and 4 bases, in that order; junction bases with no gene match: 4. As DNA, the CDR3 is TGTGCCAGCAGCTTATCGGGGGGGGGATACAATGAGCAGTTCTTC. This encodes CASSLSGGGYNEQFF.

The V gene is TRBV5-1, the J gene TRBJ2-5; D gene uncertain. Between the trimmed V and J ends, which lost 3 bases and 1 base, there was a span of 7 bases. This CDR3 contains 13 residues. Germline V gives CDR1 SGHRS, CDR2 YFSETQ. CDR3 sequence: CASSYTPQETQYF. The CDR3 DNA follows: TGCGCCAGCAGCTACACCCCCCAAGAGACCCAGTACTTC.

The chain carries TRBV30 and TRBJ1-1; no definite D call. The V gene's germline CDR1 is GTSNPN and CDR2 SVGIG (reference sequence). V shed 2 bases and J shed 11 bases, with 15 bases lying between them. CDR3 length equals 12 residues. In nucleotides, the CDR3 is TGTGCCTGGAGTCCCGCGGGCGTACATGCTTTCTTT. Translation gives CAWSPAGVHAFF.

This clone was seen once. CDR3 coding DNA: TGTGCCTGGAGTCCCCCCGGGAGTACGCAGTATTTT. This encodes CAWSPPGSTQYF. The rearrangement uses TRBV30 and TRBJ2-3; possible D gene TRBD2, 6 bases. V was shortened by 2 bases and J by 8 bases, with 11 bases between the two germline ends. This CDR3 spans 12 amino acids. Germline V CDR1 and CDR2: GTSNPN, SVGIG (reference sequence).

The genes are TRBV19 and TRBJ1-5, with unresolved D. The V end was cut by 6 bases, the J end by 6 bases, with 9 bases between. Germline V gene sequence: CDR1 LNHDA, CDR2 SQIVND (reference sequence). The CDR3 has 12 amino acids. The DNA of the CDR3 is TGTGCCAGTAGCATTGGAGGTCAGCCCCAGCATTTT. As protein: CASSIGGQPQHF.

This clone was found once. The CDR3 coding sequence is TGTGCCAGCAGCCAAGAGCTAGCGGGAGAGTTCGGAAATGAGCAGTTCTTC. Its translation: CASSQELAGEFGNEQFF. V gene TRBV4-2 combines with J gene TRBJ2-1; 10 bases fit TRBD2. Trimming cost V 0 bases and J 7 bases; bases outside gene matches: 9. The CDR3 consists of 17 residues. Germline V gene lookup returns CDR1 LGHNA and CDR2 YNFKEQ.

This clone turned up a few times. V and J are TRBV5-5 and TRBJ2-2; 10 positions agree with TRBD1. Germline V gene sequence: CDR1 SGHKS, CDR2 YYEKEE (reference sequence). The J segment lost 1 base and the V segment lost 3 bases, leaving 6 bases of the junction unmatched. The CDR3 length is 17 residues. CDR3 nucleotides: TGTGCCAGCAGCTCGGGACAGGGGTTTGTGAACACCGGGGAGCTGTTTTTT. This codes for CASSSGQGFVNTGELFF.

The V and J genes are TRBV28 and TRBJ1-2, with D uncertain. Per the germline V gene, CDR1 is MDHEN and CDR2 is SYDVKM. V was cut by 8 bases and J by 8 bases, with 18 bases left in between. This CDR3 region has 13 residues. CDR3 coding DNA: TGTGCCAGCCGATCTGTGGGAGGGCGAGGCTACACCTTC. Residues: CASRSVGGRGYTF.

The J gene is TRBJ1-1, the V gene TRBV19; D perhaps matches TRBD1 (5 bases). Germline CDR1 reads LNHDA; CDR2 reads SQIVND (reference sequence). Trimming took 8 bases from V and 5 from J, leaving 15 bases between them. CDR3 length: 13 amino acids. CDR3 sequence (DNA): TGTGCCAGTCCAAATCGGGGGTCTACTGAAGCTTTCTTT. It codes for CASPNRGSTEAFF.

The CDR3 DNA reads TGTGCCAGCAGCTTGTGGGCTCGCCAAGAGACCCAGTACTTC. Translated, it gives CASSLWARQETQYF. The J gene is TRBJ2-5, the V gene TRBV5-4; unclear D gene. CDR1 and CDR2 (germline): SGHNT, YYREEE (reference sequence). The V gene lost 1 base and the J gene lost 1 base, with 8 bases spanning the gap. The CDR3 length is 14 residues.

This clone was seen more than once but under ten times. The V and J genes are TRBV6-5 and TRBJ2-7, with 7 nucleotides matching TRBD1. V lost 6 bases and J lost 4; bases outside the gene matches: 3. Looked up from germline, CDR1 is MNHEY and CDR2 is SVGAGI. The CDR3 runs to 12 residues. CDR3 loop: CASSRDSYEQYF. CDR3 DNA: TGTGCCAGCAGCCGGGACAGTTACGAGCAGTACTTC.

The chain combines TRBV7-2 with TRBJ2-3, with D unresolved. V was clipped by 4 bases and J by 0 bases, with 8 bases between them. This CDR3 is built from 14 residues. The germline V gene encodes CDR1 SGHTA and CDR2 FQGNSA. CDR3 in DNA: TGTGCCAGCAGCTCTTTTACTAGCACAGATACGCAGTATTTT. Protein product: CASSSFTSTDTQYF.

J is TRBJ2-7 and V is TRBV18, with a tentative D call TRBD1 (6 bases). The CDR3 extends over 15 amino acids. Between the trimmed V and J ends, which lost 0 bases and 5 bases, there was a span of 14 bases. From germline, CDR1 is KGHSH and CDR2 LQKENI. CDR3 in DNA: TGTGCCAGCTCACCACCGCAACAGGGAGACCACGAGCAGTACTTC. This sequence encodes CASSPPQQGDHEQYF.

Comments on this clone: Relative to the germline gene, one junction end is altered; a read error may explain this. V is TRBV7-9 and J is TRBJ1-2, with 8 nucleotides matching TRBD1. Germline CDR1 reads SEHNR; CDR2 reads FQNEAQ (reference sequence). The CDR3 contains 14 residues. The CDR3 is CSSSSTGVNYGYTF. The CDR3 nucleotides read TGTTCCAGCAGCTCGACAGGGGTCAACTATGGCTACACCTTC.

This clone was counted a few times. This chain joins TRBV19 and TRBJ2-7; 7 bases line up with TRBD1. This CDR3 comprises 15 residues. The V and J ends lost 0 bases and 1 base, in that order; junction bases with no gene match: 3. In germline, CDR1 is LNHDA, CDR2 SQIVND (reference sequence). CDR3 DNA sequence: TGTGCCAGTAGTATAGATGAGACAGGGTCCTACGAGCAGTACTTC. This codes for CASSIDETGSYEQYF.

V and J are TRBV28 and TRBJ2-1; the match to TRBD2 covers 14 bases. CDR1 is MDHEN and CDR2 is SYDVKM in the germline V gene. J was trimmed by 4 bases and V by 5 bases; bases with no gene match: 16. The CDR3 runs to 20 residues. CDR3 amino acids: CASSLPGLAGAQRGYNEQFF. CDR3 in DNA: TGTGCCAGCAGTCTCCCGGGACTAGCGGGAGCCCAAAGGGGTTACAATGAGCAGTTCTTC.

This chain joins TRBV9 and TRBJ2-3, with TRBD1 as a possible D gene (6 bases). The germline CDR1 and CDR2 sequences are SGDLS and YYNGEE. The V gene lost 3 bases and the J gene lost 6 bases, with 14 bases spanning the gap. This CDR3 has 14 residues. The chain's CDR3 is CASSELGQGDTQYF. The CDR3 DNA sequence: TGTGCCAGCAGCGAACTCGGGCAGGGGGATACGCAGTATTTT.

The rearrangement joins TRBV5-4 to TRBJ1-1; maybe TRBD1 (6 bases). V lost 4 bases and J 2 bases, leaving 15 bases between the germline ends. CDR1 and CDR2 (germline): SGHNT, YYREEE (reference sequence). The CDR3 contains 15 residues. CDR3 sequence reads: CASSADYRANTEAFF. CDR3 nucleotide sequence: TGTGCCAGCAGCGCCGATTACAGGGCCAACACTGAAGCTTTCTTT.